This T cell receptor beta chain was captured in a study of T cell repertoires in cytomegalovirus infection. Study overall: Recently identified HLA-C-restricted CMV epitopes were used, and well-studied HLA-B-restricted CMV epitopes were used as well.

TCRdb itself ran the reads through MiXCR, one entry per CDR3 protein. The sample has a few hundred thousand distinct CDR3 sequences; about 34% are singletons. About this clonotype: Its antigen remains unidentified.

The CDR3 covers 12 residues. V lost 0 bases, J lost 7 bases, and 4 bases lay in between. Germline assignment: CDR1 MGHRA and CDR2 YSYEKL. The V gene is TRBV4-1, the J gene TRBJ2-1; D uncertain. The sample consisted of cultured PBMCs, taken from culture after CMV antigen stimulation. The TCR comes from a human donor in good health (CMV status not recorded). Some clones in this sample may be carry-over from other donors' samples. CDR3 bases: TGCGCCAGCAGCCAAGATGCGAATGAGCAGTTCTTC. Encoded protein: CASSQDANEQFF.